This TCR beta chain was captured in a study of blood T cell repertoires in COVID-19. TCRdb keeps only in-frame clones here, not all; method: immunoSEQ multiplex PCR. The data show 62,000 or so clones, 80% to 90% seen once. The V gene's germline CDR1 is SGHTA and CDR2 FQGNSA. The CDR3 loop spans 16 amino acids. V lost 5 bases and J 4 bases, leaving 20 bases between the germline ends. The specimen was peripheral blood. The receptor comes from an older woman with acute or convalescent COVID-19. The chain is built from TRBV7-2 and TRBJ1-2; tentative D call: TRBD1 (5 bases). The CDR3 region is CASSPLMGPRAYGYTF. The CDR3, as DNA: TGTGCCAGCAGCCCCCTGATGGGGCCCCGCGCCTATGGCTACACCTTC.